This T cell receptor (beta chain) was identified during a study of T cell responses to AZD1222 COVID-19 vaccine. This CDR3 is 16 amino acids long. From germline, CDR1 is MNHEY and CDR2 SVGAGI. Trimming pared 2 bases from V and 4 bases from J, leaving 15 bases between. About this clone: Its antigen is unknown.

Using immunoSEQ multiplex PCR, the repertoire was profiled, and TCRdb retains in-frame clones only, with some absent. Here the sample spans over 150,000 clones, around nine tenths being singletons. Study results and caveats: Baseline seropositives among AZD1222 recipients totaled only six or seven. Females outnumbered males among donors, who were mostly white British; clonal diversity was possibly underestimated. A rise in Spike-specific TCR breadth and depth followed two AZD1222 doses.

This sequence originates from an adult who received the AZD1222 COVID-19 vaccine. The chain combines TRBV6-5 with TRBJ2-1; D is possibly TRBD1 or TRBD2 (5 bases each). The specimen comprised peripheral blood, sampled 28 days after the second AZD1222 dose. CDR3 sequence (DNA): TGTGCCAGCAGTTACGTTGTCGGGGCAGGATACAATGAGCAGTTCTTC. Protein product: CASSYVVGAGYNEQFF.